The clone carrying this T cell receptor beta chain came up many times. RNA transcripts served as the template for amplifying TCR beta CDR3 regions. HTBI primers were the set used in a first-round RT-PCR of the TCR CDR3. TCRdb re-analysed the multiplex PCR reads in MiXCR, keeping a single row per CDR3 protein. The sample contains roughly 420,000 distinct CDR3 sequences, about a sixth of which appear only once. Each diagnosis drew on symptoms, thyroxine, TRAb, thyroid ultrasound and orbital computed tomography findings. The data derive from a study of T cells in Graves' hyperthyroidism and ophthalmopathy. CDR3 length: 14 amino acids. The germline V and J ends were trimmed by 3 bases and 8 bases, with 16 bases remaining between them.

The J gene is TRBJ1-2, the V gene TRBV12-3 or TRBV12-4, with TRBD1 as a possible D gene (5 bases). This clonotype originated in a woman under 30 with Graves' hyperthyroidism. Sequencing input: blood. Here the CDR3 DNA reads TGTGCCAGCAGTTTGGAGGGGCCCTGGGGCGGCTACACCTTC. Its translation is CASSLEGPWGGYTF.